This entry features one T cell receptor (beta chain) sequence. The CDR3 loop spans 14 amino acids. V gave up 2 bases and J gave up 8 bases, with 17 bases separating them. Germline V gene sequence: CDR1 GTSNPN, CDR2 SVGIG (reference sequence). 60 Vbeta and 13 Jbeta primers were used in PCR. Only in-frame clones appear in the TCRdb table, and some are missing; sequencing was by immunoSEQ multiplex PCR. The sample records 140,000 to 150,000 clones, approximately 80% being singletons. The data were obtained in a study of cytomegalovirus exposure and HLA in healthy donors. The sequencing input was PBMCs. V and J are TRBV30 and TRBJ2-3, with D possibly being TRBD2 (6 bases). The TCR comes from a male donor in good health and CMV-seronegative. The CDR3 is CAWSPGLRTSTQYF. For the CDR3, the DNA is TGTGCCTGGAGTCCGGGACTCCGAACTAGTACGCAGTATTTT.